This TCR beta chain was sequenced during a study of blood T cells in healthy people across ages. Points from the study as a whole: Diversity figures based on one million T cells were deemed too low.

Concerning this clonotype itself: The target antigen is unknown. One end of the junction does not line up with germline, which may come from a read error.

Next came a second PCR, run for about 7 to 11 cycles, which used a sample-barcoded 5' primer along with a J-beta primer mix. TCRdb independently ran MiXCR on the 5' RACE reads; one entry per CDR3 protein. The sample records fewer than 1.5 million distinct CDR3 sequences, about 40% being singletons. Every sample had a minimum of 6 million PBMCs isolated. Every sample gave at least 6 micrograms of total RNA when it was extracted. The germline gives CDR1 LNHNV, CDR2 YYDKDF (reference sequence). This CDR3 is built from 18 residues. Specimen: blood. This sequence joins TRBV15 and TRBJ1-3, with TRBD1 as a possible D gene (6 bases). The clonotype was recovered from a woman aged 18 to 35 in good health. CDR3 protein: CATTQGSLGERPGNAIYF. The DNA for the CDR3 is TGTGCCACCACGCAGGGGTCTCTCGGCGAGAGGCCTGGAAACGCCATATATTTT.